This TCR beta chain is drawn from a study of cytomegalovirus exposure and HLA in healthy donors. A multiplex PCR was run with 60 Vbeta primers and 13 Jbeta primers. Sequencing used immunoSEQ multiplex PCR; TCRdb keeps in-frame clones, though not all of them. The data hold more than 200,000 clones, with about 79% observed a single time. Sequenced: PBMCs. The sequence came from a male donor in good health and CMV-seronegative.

CDR3 loop: CASSQFLIGETQYF. The CDR3, as DNA: TGCGCCAGCAGCCAGTTTCTAATCGGGGAGACCCAGTACTTC. The chain links TRBV4-1 to TRBJ2-5; D call uncertain. Germline V gives CDR1 MGHRA, CDR2 YSYEKL. The germline V and J ends were trimmed by 3 bases and 5 bases, with 13 bases remaining between them. The CDR3 runs to 14 residues.